Listed here is a single TCR beta chain. Its specificity is unknown. Whole blood that had not undergone T cell sorting provided the isolated total RNA. The data originate from a study of monozygotic twins with inflammatory bowel disease. Each CDR3 protein gets one entry in TCRdb, which reprocessed the 5' RACE reads and gives no DNA. The sample table sets out around 400,000 distinct CDR3 sequences. Germline loops: CDR1 SGHRS, CDR2 YFSETQ. This CDR3 is 17 amino acids long. Study findings and constraints: Similarity of repertoires did not differ between concordant and discordant twins, possibly from limited power. Researchers were unable to tell different T cell subtypes apart.

This TCR came from a human donor with ulcerative colitis or Crohn's disease, or a healthy co-twin of an affected twin (not recorded which). This chain links TRBV5-1 with TRBJ2-2; TCRdb's D gene call, TRBD1, goes unchecked for lack of DNA. The specimen sequenced was blood. The CDR3 region is CASSKPTWDSFTGELFF.